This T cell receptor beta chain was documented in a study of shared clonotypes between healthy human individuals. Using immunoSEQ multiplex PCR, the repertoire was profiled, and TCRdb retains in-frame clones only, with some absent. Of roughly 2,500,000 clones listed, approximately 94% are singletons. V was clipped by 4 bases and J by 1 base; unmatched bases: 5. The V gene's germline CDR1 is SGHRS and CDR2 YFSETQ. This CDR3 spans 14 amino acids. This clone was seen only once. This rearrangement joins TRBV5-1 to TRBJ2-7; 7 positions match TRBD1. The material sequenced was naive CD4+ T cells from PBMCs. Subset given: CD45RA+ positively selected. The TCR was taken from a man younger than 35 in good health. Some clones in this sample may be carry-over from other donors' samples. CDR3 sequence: CASSKTTGSYEQYF. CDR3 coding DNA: TGCGCCAGCAGCAAAACGACAGGGTCCTACGAGCAGTACTTC.